This T cell receptor (beta chain) was profiled in a study of T cells after yellow fever vaccination. Notes on the study in general: From the bulk population, abundant clonotypes could contaminate and appear within FACS-sorted repertoires. Post-booster reappearance was seen for most primary-vaccination clones (about 96% CD4, 80% to 90% CD8).

TCRdb recomputed calls from the 5' RACE reads with MiXCR, one row per CDR3 protein. The top ten hold about 3% of the sample, which has 300,000 to 400,000 distinct CDR3 sequences, under 15% seen once. Remarks on this clonotype: The antigen remains undetermined.

The CDR3 spans 14 residues. V lost 6 bases and J lost 0, with 13 bases in between. Germline CDR1 reads DFQATT; CDR2 reads SNEGSKA (reference sequence). The source of this sequence is a man aged 18 to 30 who received the YFV17D yellow fever vaccine. The chain couples TRBV20-1 to TRBJ2-3; TRBD1 or TRBD2 may be the D gene (5 bases each). Sequences were derived from CD4+ T cells sorted from PBMCs, sampled 15 days after the yellow fever booster vaccination. Here the CDR3 DNA reads TGCAGTGCCCCACGGGACGTTAGCACAGATACGCAGTATTTT. It yields the protein CSAPRDVSTDTQYF.